These 22 T cell receptor beta chains were all obtained from the same sample, sequenced in a study of tumor-infiltrating lymphocytes in oesophageal squamous cell carcinoma. TCRdb recomputed calls from the PCR reads with MiXCR, one row per CDR3 protein. Of tens of thousands of distinct CDR3 sequences in the sample, about a third were seen once. Sequencing was carried out using esophageal tumor tissue. Receptor source: a female donor with esophageal squamous cell carcinoma.

The chain joins TRBV3-1 to TRBJ1-1, with D possibly being TRBD1 (5 bases). Germline assignment: CDR1 LGHDT and CDR2 YNNKEL (reference sequence). V was trimmed by 3 bases and J by 4 bases, leaving 12 bases between them. The CDR3 consists of 14 residues. This CDR3 reads CASSQPGGGTEAFF. The CDR3, as DNA: TGTGCCAGCAGCCAGCCCGGTGGGGGCACTGAAGCTTTCTTT.

The chain is built from TRBV10-3 and TRBJ2-1; the D is unclear. The end of the DNA fits TRBJ2-7 better, so the J call may be wrong. This CDR3 is 11 amino acids long. Germline V gene data show CDR1 as ENHRY and CDR2 as SYGVKD. This CDR3 reads CAISDNYEQYF. The DNA of the CDR3 is TGTGCCATCAGTGACAACTACGAGCAGTACTTC.

V gene TRBV5-4 combines with J gene TRBJ1-5, with D possibly being TRBD1 (5 bases). The CDR3 is 14 residues long. Germline CDR1 is SGHNT and CDR2 is YYREEE (reference sequence). V was trimmed by 5 bases and J by 4 bases, leaving 13 bases between them. The CDR3 spells CASSQGGRNQPQHF. The CDR3 region has the DNA TGTGCCAGCAGTCAGGGCGGAAGGAATCAGCCCCAGCATTTT.

Comment on this clonotype: A much larger clone is a single base away; this may be a read error. This chain links TRBV6-2 or TRBV6-3 with TRBJ2-5; D is possibly TRBD1 (6 bases). Trimming cost V 11 bases and J 11 bases, with 27 bases left between them. CDR1 is MNHEY, CDR2 SVGEGT, per germline. This CDR3 region has 14 residues. CDR3 nucleotide sequence: TGTGCCGGCAAAGACAGGTTAACTACCAATGAGCAGTACTTC. Amino acids: CAGKDRLTTNEQYF.

By proportion, this clonotype is medium-sized. One base away lies a much larger clone, so this may be a sequencing read error. The chain couples TRBV27 to TRBJ2-5; TRBD2 aligns across 12 bases. This CDR3 contains 15 residues. The V segment lost 5 bases and the J segment 11 bases; nucleotides outside the gene matches: 12. The germline V gene has CDR1 MNHEY and CDR2 SMNVEV (reference sequence). CDR3 nucleotide sequence: TGTGCCAGCAGTAAGCTAGCGGGAGGGCACAATGAGCAGTACTTC. Its translation is CASSKLAGGHNEQYF.

Concerning this clonotype itself: Lacking the conserved final phenylalanine or tryptophan, this CDR3 likely reflects a read error. Because the CDR3's place on the DNA is in doubt, the DNA is left out and the CDR3 is given as listed by TCRdb. This sequence joins TRBV7-2 and TRBJ2-4; the table assigns TRBD1, which was not confirmed against the DNA. The CDR3 contains 8 residues when both ends are counted. The germline CDR1 and CDR2 sequences are SGHTA and FQGNSA. The CDR3 sequence is CASSFRTG.

The count of this clonotype is one. The V and J genes are TRBV28 and TRBJ2-1, with D tentatively TRBD2 (5 bases). The CDR3 sequence is 13 residues long. Per germline, CDR1 MDHEN and CDR2 SYDVKM. V dropped 7 bases and J dropped 4 bases, with 11 bases sitting between them. CDR3 amino acids: CASIEPGYNEQFF. CDR3 nucleotides: TGTGCCAGCATAGAGCCGGGGTACAATGAGCAGTTCTTC.

Ten or more counts support this clonotype. CDR3 in amino acids: CASSRTGGATNEKLFF. The CDR3 DNA sequence: TGTGCCAGCAGTAGAACAGGGGGCGCAACTAATGAAAAACTGTTTTTT. This chain joins TRBV6-1 and TRBJ1-4, with 9 nucleotides matching TRBD1. The V segment lost 5 bases and the J segment 0 bases; nucleotides outside the gene matches: 4. Per the germline V gene, CDR1 is MNHNS and CDR2 is SASEGT. The CDR3 loop spans 16 amino acids.

About this clonotype itself: The CDR3 end shows no conserved phenylalanine or tryptophan, and so a read error is likely. No DNA is shown, since the ends of the CDR3 on it are uncertain; the CDR3 is the one TCRdb lists. The chain joins TRBV7-2 to TRBJ2-5; the table assigns TRBD1, which was not confirmed against the DNA. The CDR3 is made up of 18 amino acids, end residues included. Germline-derived CDR1 and CDR2 are SGHTA and FQGNSA. CDR3 protein: CASSSSARFLSYEQYFGA.

By frequency in the sample, this clonotype is medium-sized. DNA of the CDR3: TGTGCCAGCAGCTTAGCGGGAGCGGGCGGCGAGACCCAGTACTTC. Translated, it gives CASSLAGAGGETQYF. J is TRBJ2-5 and V is TRBV7-2, with TRBD2 as a possible D gene (6 bases). The CDR3 is 15 amino acids. CDR1 is SGHTA and CDR2 is FQGNSA in the germline V gene. Trimming shortened V by 0 bases and J by 5 bases, and 13 bases separated the two germline ends. The full variable domain, in which reference TRBV7-2 and TRBJ2-5 provide the parts outside the CDR3, is GAGVSQSPSNKVTEKGKDVELRCDPISGHTALYWYRQSLGQGLEFLIYFQGNSAPDKSGLPSDRFSAERTGGSVSTLTIQRTQQEDSAVYLCASSLAGAGGETQYFGPGTRLLVL.

This clonotype was counted between two and nine times. The chain links TRBV11-2 to TRBJ1-1; D unresolved. The CDR3 contains 16 residues. Germline loops: CDR1 SGHAT, CDR2 FQNNGV. Trimming stripped 0 bases from V and 1 base from J, with 12 bases between. The CDR3: CASSLESYRRNTEAFF. The CDR3 region has the DNA TGTGCCAGCAGCTTAGAGAGTTACAGACGGAACACTGAAGCTTTCTTT.

This clonotype has at least ten counts. The rearrangement uses TRBV6-1 and TRBJ1-3, with TRBD1 matching over 7 bases. V was pared by 5 bases and J by 2 bases, with 6 bases of the junction left unmatched. Germline lookup yields CDR1 MNHNS and CDR2 SASEGT. The CDR3 consists of 15 residues. CDR3 DNA sequence: TGTGCCAGCAGTACCAGAGACAGGGCTGGAAACACCATATATTTT. Translating it yields CASSTRDRAGNTIYF.

The gene calls are TRBV12-3 or TRBV12-4 and TRBJ2-3; 7 nucleotides match TRBD2. The J call may be in error: the DNA end matches TRBJ2-5 better. CDR3 size: 14 residues. The CDR3 coding sequence is TGTGCCAGCTCCCAGGCTAGCGGAAAAGAGACCCAGTACTTC. Protein product: CASSQASGKETQYF.

In the case of this clonotype: One junction end disagrees with the germline gene, perhaps due to a read error. The chain joins TRBV7-9 to TRBJ2-5; D perhaps matches TRBD1 (6 bases). From germline, CDR1 is SEHNR and CDR2 FQNEAQ (reference sequence). The CDR3 consists of 14 residues. Here the CDR3 DNA reads TGTGCCAGCAGCGCACAGGGTTGGACCGGGGAGCTGTATTTT. Translation gives CASSAQGWTGELYF.

As regards this clonotype: Compared with germline, one end of the junction differs, possibly owing to a read error. This chain connects TRBV5-3 to TRBJ1-3; the D gene is possibly TRBD1 (5 bases). TRBV5-3 is labeled an ORF, and its function is uncertain. The CDR3 totals 15 residues. CDR3 coding DNA: TGTGCCAGCAGCTTGGAAGGGGCCTCTGGAAACACCATATATTTT. Protein product: CASSLEGASGNTIYF.

This clonotype was picked up many times. The V call is TRBV11-2, the J call TRBJ2-7; 7 bases line up with TRBD2. The CDR3 covers 15 residues. Germline lookup yields CDR1 SGHAT and CDR2 FQNNGV. The V gene end was trimmed by 7 bases and the J gene end by 3 bases; junction bases not matched to a gene: 12. The CDR3 coding sequence is TGTGCCAGCACCGAGGGACTAACAAACCTCTACGAGCAGTACTTC. Amino acids: CASTEGLTNLYEQYF.

As for this clonotype: One base away lies a much larger clone, so this may be a sequencing read error. The genes are TRBV6-1 and TRBJ2-5; 12 bases line up with TRBD2. The J call may not be correct, given that the DNA end is closer to TRBJ2-1. From germline, CDR1 is MNHNS and CDR2 SASEGT. The CDR3 is 14 residues long. The chain's CDR3 is CASSSTSGRGGQFF. The CDR3 DNA follows: TGTGCCAGCAGTTCGACTAGCGGGAGAGGTGGGCAGTTCTTC.

The chain joins TRBV6-8 to TRBJ1-6, with TRBD1 matching over 11 bases. Germline V gene lookup returns CDR1 MNHGY and CDR2 SAAAGT. CDR3 length: 14 residues. J gave up 9 bases and V 8 bases, and 6 bases lay outside the gene matches. The CDR3, as DNA: TGTGCCAGCGGGGGGACAGGGGGGACTTCACCCCTCCACTTT. It specifies CASGGTGGTSPLHF.

Comments on this clonotype: The conserved phenylalanine or tryptophan is not found at the CDR3 terminus, so this likely reflects a read error. No DNA is shown, since the ends of the CDR3 on it are uncertain; the CDR3 is the one TCRdb lists. The CDR3 sequence: CASSYRVDYGYTFGS. The V call is TRBV12-3 or TRBV12-4, the J call TRBJ2-7; the table's D call, TRBD1, has no DNA check behind it. The CDR3 is made up of 15 amino acids, end residues included.

The sample holds many counts of this clonotype. CDR3 sequence reads: CASSVLRLADQETQYF. In nucleotides, the CDR3 is TGTGCCAGCAGTGTTTTAAGACTAGCGGATCAAGAGACCCAGTACTTC. The chain employs TRBV6-1 and TRBJ2-5, with 9 bases identical to TRBD2. Germline CDR1 MNHNS, CDR2 SASEGT. V lost 4 bases to trimming and J lost 2 bases; unmatched junction nucleotides: 8. This CDR3 comprises 16 residues.

Ten or more counts support this clonotype. This chain joins TRBV7-9 and TRBJ1-4; 9 nucleotides match TRBD1. There are 14 residues in the CDR3. Germline CDR1 reads SEHNR; CDR2 reads FQNEAQ (reference sequence). The V gene end was trimmed by 5 bases and the J gene end by 6 bases; junction bases not matched to a gene: 4. The CDR3 here is CASSGDRVYEKLFF. The CDR3 coding sequence is TGTGCCAGCAGCGGGGACAGGGTATATGAAAAACTGTTTTTT.

The chain carries TRBV18 and TRBJ2-7, with D possibly being TRBD1 or TRBD2 (5 bases each). Germline V gene data show CDR1 as KGHSH and CDR2 as LQKENI. The CDR3 has 14 amino acids. V dropped 5 bases and J dropped 0 bases, with 11 bases sitting between them. The CDR3 loop is CASSIGASSYEQYF. The DNA for the CDR3 is TGTGCCAGCTCAATCGGGGCGAGCTCCTACGAGCAGTACTTC.